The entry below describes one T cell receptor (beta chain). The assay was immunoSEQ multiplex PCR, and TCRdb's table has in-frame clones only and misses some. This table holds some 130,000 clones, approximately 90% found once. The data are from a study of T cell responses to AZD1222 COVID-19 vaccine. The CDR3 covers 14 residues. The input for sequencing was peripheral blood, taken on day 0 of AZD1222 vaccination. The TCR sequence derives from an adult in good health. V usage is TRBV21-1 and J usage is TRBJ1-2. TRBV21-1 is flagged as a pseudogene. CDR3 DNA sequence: TGTGCCAGCAGCAAAGAAGGACGGGTCTTCGGCTACACCTTC. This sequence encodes CASSKEGRVFGYTF.